The 17 T cell receptor beta chains presented below share a single source sample, sequenced in a study of CXCR3-negative and CXCR3-positive naive CD8 T cells. Study results and limitations: Higher TRB CDR3 hydrophobicity marked CXCR3-positive naive cells relative to CXCR3-negative naive cells.

These receptors lack a known antigen. UMI-tagged TRB cDNA libraries were built via 5' RACE. Reanalyzing the 5' RACE reads, TCRdb keeps one entry per CDR3 protein, without DNA. This table holds over 100,000 distinct CDR3 sequences. The sequencing sample was made of naive CXCR3+ CD8+ T cells from blood. The subset is: CD45RO-CCR7+CD27+CD95- naive CD8+ T cells expressing CXCR3 (TNR3+). These receptors came from a human donor in good health. Some clones in this sample may be carry-over from other donors' samples.

The V and J genes are TRBV4-1 and TRBJ2-7; TCRdb proposes TRBD2, but this gene call is untestable without DNA. The CDR3 extends over 18 amino acids. The germline CDR1 and CDR2 sequences are MGHRA and YSYEKL. CDR3 protein: CASSQKVAWGGSSYEQYF.

The chain uses TRBV29-1 and TRBJ2-2. The CDR3 runs 13 residues. Per the germline V gene, CDR1 is SQVTM and CDR2 is ANQGSEA. This CDR3 reads CSGDVDNTGELFF.

The CDR3 loop is CASSFPGPANTGELFF. The chain employs TRBV5-6 and TRBJ2-2; TCRdb designates TRBD2, a call that cannot be tested without DNA. There are 16 residues in the CDR3. Germline CDR1 and CDR2: SGHDT and YYEEEE.

The gene calls are TRBV6-5 and TRBJ2-2; TCRdb selects TRBD2, and the lack of DNA leaves this call unchecked. CDR3 size: 17 residues. CDR1 is MNHEY and CDR2 is SVGAGI in the germline V gene. CDR3 loop: CASSYFLAEINTGELFF.

V is TRBV29-1 and J is TRBJ2-1; absent DNA, TCRdb's TRBD2 call cannot be checked. Germline CDR1 and CDR2: SQVTM and ANQGSEA. The CDR3 covers 17 residues. This CDR3 reads CSARTSGGLLEYNEQFF.

V gene TRBV6-2 or TRBV6-3 combines with J gene TRBJ2-7; TCRdb reports TRBD1, a call that lacks DNA to check it against. This CDR3 is built from 13 residues. The germline CDR1 and CDR2 sequences are MNHEY and SVGEGT. CDR3 amino acids: CASSTGDDYEQYF.

The chain uses TRBV4-1 and TRBJ1-2. The CDR3 length is 15 residues. The germline V gene encodes CDR1 MGHRA and CDR2 YSYEKL. CDR3 residues: CASSQDQAKLYGYTF.

The rearrangement links TRBV11-2 to TRBJ1-1; the TRBD1 assignment by TCRdb is unverifiable without DNA. The V gene's germline CDR1 is SGHAT and CDR2 FQNNGV. This CDR3 has 15 amino acids. CDR3 in amino acids: CSSSSHWTGGTEAFF. Based on the CDR3 plus reference TRBV11-2 and TRBJ1-1, the full variable domain is EAGVAQSPRYKIIEKRQSVAFWCNPISGHATLYWYQQILGQGPKLLIQFQNNGVVDDSQLPKDRFSAERLKGVDSTLKIQPAKLEDSAVYLCSSSSHWTGGTEAFFGQGTRLTVV.

V usage is TRBV20-1 and J usage is TRBJ2-1. The CDR3 covers 15 residues. Germline V gene data show CDR1 as DFQATT and CDR2 as SNEGSKA (reference sequence). CDR3 sequence: CSAFPFTSSYNEQFF.

This chain uses TRBV20-1 with TRBJ2-7; TCRdb's D call of TRBD1 is untestable without DNA. Germline CDR1 reads DFQATT; CDR2 reads SNEGSKA (reference sequence). This CDR3 has 15 amino acids. This CDR3 reads CSVQSAGGESYEQYF.

The CDR3 sequence: CASSESRGFTYEQYF. This sequence joins TRBV10-1 and TRBJ2-7; with no DNA, the TCRdb D assignment of TRBD1 cannot be verified. The CDR3 runs to 15 residues. Germline CDR1 reads WNHNN; CDR2 reads SYGVQD (reference sequence).

The chain carries TRBV25-1 and TRBJ2-3; TCRdb's assignment of TRBD2 cannot be checked, as there is no DNA. From germline, CDR1 is MGHDK and CDR2 SYGVNS. CDR3 length: 16 amino acids. The CDR3 is CASSEGERGNTDTQYF.

The V gene is TRBV20-1, the J gene TRBJ1-5. The CDR3 extends over 15 amino acids. Germline V lookup: CDR1 DFQATT, CDR2 SNEGSKA (reference sequence). CDR3 amino acids: CSARTAGFSNQPQHF.

The chain is built from TRBV29-1 and TRBJ2-7; absent DNA, TCRdb's TRBD1 call cannot be checked. Germline V gene lookup returns CDR1 SQVTM and CDR2 ANQGSEA. The CDR3 spans 15 residues. CDR3 loop: CSVEDLRQGAYEQYF.

V is TRBV4-1 and J is TRBJ1-1. Germline V gene lookup returns CDR1 MGHRA and CDR2 YSYEKL. The length of the CDR3 is 15 residues. CDR3 in amino acids: CASSLITIGNTEAFF.

This chain joins TRBV7-6 and TRBJ2-3; the TCRdb call, TRBD1, lacks DNA for checking. There are 15 residues in the CDR3. Germline CDR1 and CDR2: SGHVS and FNYEAQ. CDR3 amino acids: CASSLEAAPTDTQYF. The entire variable domain, with the rest obtained from reference TRBV7-6 and TRBJ2-3, is as follows: GAGVSQSPRYKVTKRGQDVALRCDPISGHVSLYWYRQALGQGPEFLTYFNYEAQQDKSGLPNDRFSAERPEGSISTLTIQRTEQRDSAMYRCASSLEAAPTDTQYFGPGTRLTVL.

The V call is TRBV2, the J call TRBJ1-5. The CDR3 contains 13 residues. The germline gives CDR1 SNHLY, CDR2 FYNNEI. The CDR3 protein is CASKAGWNQPQHF.